This TCR beta chain comes out of a study of T cell responses to AZD1222 COVID-19 vaccine listed by TCRdb under 2021. With respect to the entire study: A total of just over 230 trial participants underwent TCR sequencing, of whom around 200 received two doses of AZD1222 and 26 received two doses of the MenACWY control vaccine. Enrollment into the trials was organized by age into subgroups of 18-55, 56-69 and 70-plus years, and those subgroups contained roughly 160, 29 and 62 TCR-sequenced participants, respectively. Broad study findings and their caveats: Nearly half of unique spike-specific TCRs reportedly recognized epitopes outside regions mutated in the B.1.351 and B.1.1.7 variants. No day 14 peak-response samples were available, so repertoires were characterized only after the peak T cell response. Conclusions about previously exposed vaccinees were limited because only five to seven AZD1222 recipients were SARS-CoV-2 seropositive at baseline. The vaccine-associated CD4 TCRs covered the entire spike protein, and the dominant responses fell in regions 160-218 and 743-854. Spike-specific TCR breadth and depth rose significantly after two AZD1222 doses compared with day 0 and with MenACWY recipients. Participants were mostly white British and included more females than males, and it was suggested by the authors that clonal diversity may have been underestimated. The 56-69-year group was small, and its depth increase did not reach significance, likely because of low power.

The sample's time point label, decoded: about 28 days (+/-7) after the second vaccine dose. AZD1222 recipients whose second dose came at about 4 weeks and those whose second dose came at about 12 weeks were combined into one group, since spike-specific TCR depth and breadth did not differ between the two schedules. Samples from vaccinated people were obtained from the UK trials COV001 and COV002, which included a single-blind randomized controlled phase 2/3 trial of AZD1222 (ChAdOx1 nCoV-19) in healthy adults. For TCRbeta chain sequencing, PBMC samples from trial participants were taken at day 0 and at day 28 after the second dose. The CDR3 regions of human TCRbeta chains were analyzed by immunosequencing. Concerning the study's data processing: Repertoire TCRs were matched against a reference library of SARS-CoV-2-specific TCRs generated with the MIRA antigen-specificity platform. Breadth was defined as the fraction of unique TCRs that were SARS-CoV-2-associated, and depth was defined as the fraction of total T cells that were SARS-CoV-2-associated. Each spike-specific TCR was assigned to its reactive spike region and to a CD4 or CD8 class using the MIRA data. Log10-transformed breadth and depth values were compared by one-way ANOVA with Sidak's multiple comparisons tests. TCRdb took over this immuneACCESS table, retaining in-frame rearrangements with V and J assigned. Such tables are incomplete; in checked studies, under half of the missing clones stem from an unresolved V gene, and the remainder is unexplained. D and trimming were read from the DNA, whereas the V and J calls and clone size are those reported in that table. This sample comprises over 150,000 clones, 85% to 95% of them detected only once. The top ten clonotypes cover approximately 1.5% of the sample.

Comments on this clone: Its target antigen remains unknown. It has no much larger one-base neighbor in the sample; base qualities were not kept.

Reading from cysteine to phenylalanine, the CDR3 counts 13 amino acids. Of the read, only the CDR3 DNA is kept; its 39 bases are in frame from base 1. Cut back by 10 bases and 3 bases, the V and J ends lie 15 bases apart. Taken from the germline V gene (reference sequence), the CDR1 and CDR2 loops are PRHDT and FYEKMQ. This sequence uses TRBV13 and TRBJ2-5; the D gene is perhaps TRBD1 or TRBD2, each of them matching over 6 bases. The receptor was isolated from an adult who received the AZD1222 COVID-19 vaccine. Specimen: peripheral blood, collected 28 days after the second AZD1222 dose. In nucleotide form, the sequence is TGTGCCACCTCGACGGGGGCCGAAGAGACCCAGTACTTC. This codes for CATSTGAEETQYF.